The TCR beta chain described here comes from a study of CD8+CD57+ T cells in acquired aplastic anemia. Study summary: Each DNA sample taken from sorted CD4+ and CD8+ cells came to 3 to 4 ug on average. Regarding the study as a whole: The number of CD8+ CDR3 sequences shared by patients and controls was 25 to 35.

TCR beta VDJ and CDR3 profiles were obtained from a genomic DNA template. TCRdb reprocessed the reads with MiXCR, giving one entry per CDR3 protein. The repertoire holds roughly 300,000 distinct CDR3 sequences, with around 60% as singletons. Points on this clonotype: Its antigen is unidentified.

This CDR3 region has 16 residues. In germline, CDR1 is ENHRY, CDR2 SYGVKD. Trimming cost V 0 bases and J 3 bases, with 14 bases left between them. The genes are TRBV10-3 and TRBJ1-1, with D possibly being TRBD1 (5 bases). Sequenced: sorted CD4+, CD8+, or CD8+CD57+ T cells (not recorded which) from PBMCs. The source is a human donor with severe aplastic anemia or a healthy control (not recorded which). This CDR3 is CAISESRGVWDTEAFF. The CDR3, as DNA: TGTGCCATCAGTGAGTCCCGGGGCGTTTGGGACACTGAAGCTTTCTTT.